This TCR beta chain was recovered during a study of cytotoxic CD8 clonotypes in ibrutinib-treated CLL (dated by TCRdb to the early 2020s). Looking at the study overall: The cohort had eleven to twelve relapsed/refractory and roughly 15 treatment-naive patients; roughly 18 were IGHV unmutated. Responses were partial in around 24 patients and complete in 2; after median 68 months follow-up, around 15 stayed in remission and approximately twelve progressed. Response samples were taken after a median of approximately 13 months on treatment, ranging from roughly 6 to 36 months. An average of 255,043 productive templates and 94,082 productive rearrangements was obtained per sample. Longitudinal samples were obtainable from about 30% of the roughly 90 participants in the trial. Cryopreserved peripheral blood mononuclear cells were obtained before treatment, at response, and at either sustained remission or disease progression. Every remission and progressive disease sample was obtained while ibrutinib was still being received by the patients.

A MiSeq instrument was used for deep resolution sequencing, which targeted depths ranging from 1 in 1 million up to 1 in 200,000 T cells, with coverage averaging 10x for each clonotype. The immunoSEQ hsTCRB Kit was used to generate TCR beta libraries. As for how the authors treated the data: ImmunoSEQ Data Assistant and ImmunoSEQ Analyzer were used for data analysis, and V, D and J genes were assigned according to IMGT definitions. Clonality, with values ranging from 0 to 1, was calculated as one minus the normalized Shannon entropy of productive rearrangement frequencies. Only overrepresented clonotypes making up at least 0.05% of the repertoire of each patient were included in the public clonotype analysis. Fewer than 15 age-matched healthy donor repertoires from immuneACCESS served as clonality controls. The immuneACCESS repertoire file appears here via TCRdb, limited to in-frame rearrangements. These files lack a portion of the clones; in checked studies, under half of the deficit traces to unresolved V genes, and the cause of the others is not known. V and J calls and clone size follow that table, whereas D and trimming were derived from the DNA. The sample table lists 250,000 to 350,000 clones, 76% of them with a count of one. Approximately 5.6% of the sample comes from the top ten.

In the paper's terms, the time point label means: progressive disease on ibrutinib. For TCR beta library preparation, 1.5 to 2 micrograms of genomic DNA were extracted from the cryopreserved PBMCs. Longitudinal blood samples from CLL patients receiving ibrutinib monotherapy were subjected to high-throughput TCR beta sequencing. Patients were enrolled in a phase 2 open-label single-center ibrutinib monotherapy trial. As for this clone: Its recognized antigen is unknown. Per-base qualities were not stored, and no clone one base away is much larger.

CDR1 WNHNN and CDR2 SYGVQD were looked up in the germline V gene (reference sequence). From cysteine to phenylalanine, the CDR3 is 16 amino acids long. Solely the CDR3 DNA is kept, with 48 bases framed from the first base. V was cut back by 5 bases and J by 1 base, leaving a gap of 15 bases between them. The research as a whole found: Baseline clonality was found to be higher than that of age-matched healthy donors and was strongly correlated with circulating CD8+ T-cell counts. Clonality rose at ibrutinib response, remained stable during sustained remission, and dropped back toward baseline at progression. Sampling times were not matched between sustained-remission and progressing patients, and lymph node repertoires were not studied. Public clonotypes were found to be uncommon and were observed to contract or remain stable during treatment; the increase in clonality was shown to reflect expansion of private clonotypes at ibrutinib response.

The receptor was isolated from a human donor with chronic lymphocytic leukemia. The V and J genes are TRBV10-1 and TRBJ2-1; the D gene could be TRBD1 or TRBD2, each one agreeing over 6 bases. Specimen: PBMCs, collected at disease progression, from a patient treated with ibrutinib. The sequenced DNA: TGCGCCAGCAGTTACAGGGCGGGGATGTCCTACAATGAGCAGTTCTTC. It encodes CASSYRAGMSYNEQFF.